This TCR beta chain derives from a study of blood T cell repertoires in COVID-19. Overall study: T cells, B-cell-depleted T cells, or PBMCs supplied cDNA or gDNA.

Per the authors' pipeline: By means of reference gene primer amplification, nucleated cell counts were estimated. Measured with immunoSEQ multiplex PCR; TCRdb has only the in-frame clones, and not every one. The V and J calls and clone size are taken from that table; D and trimming were inferred from the DNA. The sample lists roughly 200,000 clones, 80% to 90% occurring once. The CDR3 has 13 amino acids. Germline V gene lookup returns CDR1 MNHNY and CDR2 SVGAGI (reference sequence). V shed 8 bases and J shed 0 bases, with 8 bases lying between them. Material: peripheral blood. This chain connects TRBV6-6 to TRBJ1-3; D is possibly TRBD1 (5 bases). The sequence came from a woman older than 75 with active or convalescent COVID-19. CDR3 in amino acids: CASLQGSGNTIYF. CDR3 sequence (DNA): TGTGCCAGCCTCCAGGGCTCTGGAAACACCATATATTTT.